One sample yielded the 14 T cell receptor beta chains listed below, sequenced in a study of blood T cell repertoires in COVID-19. Generated by immunoSEQ multiplex PCR, the TCRdb table keeps only in-frame clones and is missing some. The repertoire holds about 350,000 clones, around nine tenths seen once, with 6% to 8.5% in the top ten. The sequenced sample was peripheral blood. All receptors derive from a woman in her 70s with COVID-19, enrolled during active disease.

The chain employs TRBV19 and TRBJ1-5, with D maybe TRBD1 (5 bases). The CDR3 runs 14 residues. The V gene lost 2 bases and the J gene lost 3 bases, with 8 bases spanning the gap. The germline V gene has CDR1 LNHDA and CDR2 SQIVND (reference sequence). The CDR3 coding sequence is TGTGCCAGTAGTATAACAGGTTTCAATCAGCCCCAGCATTTT. The encoded protein is CASSITGFNQPQHF.

The rearrangement links TRBV2 to TRBJ2-7; D is undetermined. V was shortened by 4 bases and J by 2 bases, with 15 bases between the two germline ends. The CDR3 is 15 residues long. Germline CDR1 SNHLY, CDR2 FYNNEI. The CDR3 coding sequence is TGTGCCAGCAGTGGCGGTGTGGGTAGAACCTACGAGCAGTACTTC. It specifies CASSGGVGRTYEQYF.

This chain joins TRBV7-3 and TRBJ2-3, with TRBD2 as a possible D gene (5 bases). Trimming removed 5 bases from V and 0 bases from J, with 15 bases in between. Germline V gene lookup returns CDR1 SGHTA and CDR2 FQGTGA. This CDR3 is 16 amino acids long. The CDR3 region has the DNA TGTGCCAGCAGCCCTCCAGGAGCGGATAGCACAGATACGCAGTATTTT. This codes for CASSPPGADSTDTQYF.

As regards this clone: This may stem from a read error, because a much larger clone lies one nucleotide away. The V gene is TRBV11-2, the J gene TRBJ1-1; TRBD1 is a possible D gene (6 bases). Trimming left V 5 bases short and J 1 base short, with 8 bases between. CDR1 and CDR2 from the germline V gene are SGHAT and FQNNGV. The CDR3 sequence is 13 residues long. Written as DNA, the CDR3 is TGTGCCAGCAGCCCACAGGGGAACACTGAAGCTTTCTTT. Protein sequence: CASSPQGNTEAFF.

The chain links TRBV5-1 to TRBJ2-2, with 9 bases aligning to TRBD2. The junction had 4 bases not matched to a gene; V was cut back by 2 bases and J by 5 bases. The germline V gene has CDR1 SGHRS and CDR2 YFSETQ. The CDR3 consists of 15 residues. In DNA, the CDR3 is TGCGCCAGCAGCTTAACTAGCGGGTCTACCGGGGAGCTGTTTTTT. Its translation: CASSLTSGSTGELFF.

The chain links TRBV7-9 to TRBJ1-2, with D maybe TRBD1 (5 bases). The ends were cut back, 4 bases at V and 6 bases at J, with 18 bases in the middle. CDR1 is SEHNR and CDR2 is FQNEAQ in the germline V gene (reference sequence). This CDR3 has 15 amino acids. The CDR3 DNA reads as TGTGCCAGCAGCTCGAGCAGGGAATCCCCCGATGGCTACACCTTC. This gives the protein CASSSSRESPDGYTF. Full variable domain (rest looked up from reference TRBV7-9 and TRBJ1-2): DTGVSQNPRHKITKRGQNVTFRCDPISEHNRLYWYRQTLGQGPEFLTYFQNEAQLEKSRLLSDRFSAERPKGSFSTLEIQRTEQGDSAMYLCASSSSRESPDGYTFGSGTRLTVV.

In its sample, this clone was seen once. V usage is TRBV5-1 and J usage is TRBJ1-1; D is unclear. The CDR3 consists of 14 residues. Trimming pared 1 base from V and 3 bases from J, leaving 10 bases between. Per the germline V gene, CDR1 is SGHRS and CDR2 is YFSETQ. This CDR3 is CASSLFGVDTEAFF. The CDR3 coding sequence is TGCGCCAGCAGCTTGTTCGGGGTTGACACTGAAGCTTTCTTT.

The gene calls are TRBV30 and TRBJ2-7; 11 bases are a match to TRBD1. V gave up 3 bases and J gave up 6 bases; unmatched junction bases: 10. Per the germline V gene, CDR1 is GTSNPN and CDR2 is SVGIG (reference sequence). This CDR3 region has 15 residues. For the CDR3, the DNA is TGTGCCTGGAGGCGGACAGGGGGCGCAGGTGGCGAGCAGTACTTC. Translation: CAWRRTGGAGGEQYF.

The J gene is TRBJ1-2, the V gene TRBV3-1 (or the pseudogene TRBV3-2); 7 nucleotides line up with TRBD1. The CDR3 sequence is 20 residues long. The J segment lost 4 bases and the V segment lost 4 bases, leaving 24 bases of the junction unmatched. CDR1 is LGHDT and CDR2 is YNNKEL in the germline V gene (reference sequence). CDR3 coding DNA: TGTGCCAGCAGCCCGAATCCGGTAGGAGGGGGCTTCCGTTGGCTCTATGGCTACACCTTC. As protein: CASSPNPVGGGFRWLYGYTF.

This clone is a singleton in its sample. This chain links TRBV6-5 with TRBJ1-5, with TRBD1 identical over 8 bases. Germline assignment: CDR1 MNHEY and CDR2 SVGAGI. With V trimmed by 2 bases and J by 6 bases, 6 bases remained unmatched. The CDR3 extends over 15 amino acids. The CDR3 region has the DNA TGTGCCAGCAGTTACACCCAGGGGGCTGGTCAGCCCCAGCATTTT. It codes for CASSYTQGAGQPQHF.

CDR3 DNA: TGTGCCAGCGAGGTCGGGGACTTAGGAAACACCATATATTTT. It codes for CASEVGDLGNTIYF. The gene calls are TRBV6-5 and TRBJ1-3; maybe TRBD1 (5 bases). The CDR3 sequence is 14 residues long. The germline V and J ends were trimmed by 8 bases and 4 bases, with 15 bases remaining between them. Germline V gene lookup returns CDR1 MNHEY and CDR2 SVGAGI.

CDR3 loop: CASSFSERPHNEQFF. CDR3 sequence (DNA): TGTGCCAGCAGTTTCTCCGAGCGGCCCCACAATGAGCAGTTCTTC. This rearrangement joins TRBV28 to TRBJ2-1; D might be TRBD2 (5 bases). The germline V gene encodes CDR1 MDHEN and CDR2 SYDVKM. The V and J ends lost 3 bases and 5 bases respectively, with 14 bases between them. This CDR3 has 15 amino acids.

The V and J genes are TRBV18 and TRBJ1-2; maybe TRBD1 (6 bases). The V gene's germline CDR1 is KGHSH and CDR2 LQKENI. V was trimmed by 4 bases and J by 8 bases, leaving 17 bases between them. This CDR3 contains 14 residues. The chain's CDR3 is CASSQDSQIGGYTF. The CDR3 DNA reads TGTGCCAGCTCACAGGACAGCCAAATTGGAGGCTACACCTTC.

CDR3 residues: CASSPGQGRDTIYF. In nucleotides, the CDR3 is TGTGCCAGCAGCCCGGGACAGGGTCGAGACACCATATATTTT. The chain recombines TRBV5-8 with TRBJ1-3; TRBD1 matches at 9 bases. This CDR3 region has 14 residues. V was pared by 4 bases and J by 8 bases, with 7 bases of the junction left unmatched. Germline lookup yields CDR1 SGHTS and CDR2 YDEGEE.